This T cell receptor (beta chain) was observed in a study of beta chain features in type 1 diabetes. Notes on the study in general: TCRB CDR3 length was moderately but significantly reduced in all four CD4+ subsets of Type 1 diabetes patients.

Per germline, CDR1 ENHRY and CDR2 SYGVKD. The CDR3 extends over 15 amino acids. V was cut by 3 bases and J by 7 bases, with 13 bases left in between. Sequencing targeted expressed TCRB transcripts, as all isolated RNA had been reverse transcribed. Some clones are missing from TCRdb's copy, which holds only in-frame ones; the method was immunoSEQ multiplex PCR. The sample includes around 360,000 clones, roughly 13% of them seen just once. Comments on this clone: Its specificity is not known.

This clonotype was obtained from a woman aged 18-30 years with type 1 diabetes. V and J are TRBV10-3 and TRBJ1-6, with D tentatively TRBD1 (6 bases). The sample taken for sequencing was naive CD4+ T cells from blood. This CDR3 is CAISDSRTDNSPLHF. The CDR3, as DNA: TGTGCCATCAGTGATAGTAGGACAGACAATTCACCCCTCCACTTT.